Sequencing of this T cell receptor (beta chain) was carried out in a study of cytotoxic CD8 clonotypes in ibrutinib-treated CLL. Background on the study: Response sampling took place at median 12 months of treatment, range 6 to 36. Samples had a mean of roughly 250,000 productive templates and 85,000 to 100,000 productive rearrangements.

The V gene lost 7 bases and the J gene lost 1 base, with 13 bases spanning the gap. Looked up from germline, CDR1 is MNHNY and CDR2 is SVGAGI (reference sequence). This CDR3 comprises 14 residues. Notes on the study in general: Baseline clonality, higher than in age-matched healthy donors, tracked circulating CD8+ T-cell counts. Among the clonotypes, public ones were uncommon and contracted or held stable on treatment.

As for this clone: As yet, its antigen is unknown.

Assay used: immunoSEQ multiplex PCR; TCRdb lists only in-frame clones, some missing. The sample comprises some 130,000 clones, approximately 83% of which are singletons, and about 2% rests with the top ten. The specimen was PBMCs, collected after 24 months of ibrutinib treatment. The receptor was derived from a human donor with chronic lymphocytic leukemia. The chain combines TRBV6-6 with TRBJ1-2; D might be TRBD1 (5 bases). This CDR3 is CASTLGDSNYGYTF. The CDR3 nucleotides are TGTGCCAGCACCCTGGGCGACAGTAACTATGGCTACACCTTC.